The sequence of this T cell receptor beta chain was determined in a study of shared clonotypes between healthy human individuals. V shed 8 bases and J shed 7 bases, with 15 bases lying between them. This CDR3 is 14 amino acids long. Germline V gives CDR1 MNHEY, CDR2 SVGAGI. Comments on this clone: Its specificity is unknown.

Using immunoSEQ multiplex PCR, the repertoire was profiled, and TCRdb retains in-frame clones only, with some absent. The sample records some 1 million clones, about 75% being singletons. Findings and limits, study-wide: An expected dependence of interdonor clonotype sharing on sequencing depth was noted.

V usage is TRBV6-5 and J usage is TRBJ1-6, with D unresolved. Input material: memory CD4+ T cells sorted from blood. Subset in this sample: CD45RA-negative fraction. The origin of this receptor is a man younger than 35 in good health. The DNA of the CDR3 is TGTGCCAGCTGCCGTGCGGGCCCAAATTCACCCCTCCACTTT. It translates to CASCRAGPNSPLHF.